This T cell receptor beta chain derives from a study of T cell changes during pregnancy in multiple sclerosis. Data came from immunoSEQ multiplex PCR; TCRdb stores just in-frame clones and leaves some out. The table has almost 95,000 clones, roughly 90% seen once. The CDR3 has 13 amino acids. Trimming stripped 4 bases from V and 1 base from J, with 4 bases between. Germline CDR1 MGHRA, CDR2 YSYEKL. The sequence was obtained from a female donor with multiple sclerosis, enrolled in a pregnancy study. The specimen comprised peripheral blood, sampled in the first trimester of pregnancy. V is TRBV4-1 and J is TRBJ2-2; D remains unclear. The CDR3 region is CASSPQNTGELFF. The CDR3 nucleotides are TGCGCCAGCAGCCCCCAGAACACCGGGGAGCTGTTTTTT.